This entry lists 24 T cell receptor beta chains sequenced from one sample in a study of breast tumors, draining lymph nodes, adjacent tissues (dated by TCRdb to the mid-2010s). Library construction relied on multiplex PCR. Sequencing relied on an Illumina HiSeq 2000. The public reads were reanalyzed by TCRdb: fastp trimming at Q25, MiXCR alignment, in-frame beta chains only. Under each unique CDR3 protein, matching rows form one entry showing the most common genes and DNA. This sample comprises some 170,000 distinct CDR3 sequences, 30% to 35% of them detected only once. Around 4% of the sample belongs to the ten largest clones. The lymph node samples were taken from the axillary draining lymph nodes of breast cancer patients. Sequenced material: axillary lymph node tissue. The receptors were gathered from a female donor with breast cancer. Some clones in this sample may be carry-over from other donors' samples.

At least ten counts were recorded for this clonotype. The rearrangement joins TRBV5-1 to TRBJ1-2; no reliable D call. Looked up from germline, CDR1 is SGHRS and CDR2 is YFSETQ. This CDR3 spans 11 amino acids. V was cut by 0 bases and J by 8 bases, with 5 bases left in between. The CDR3 is CASSLGQGYTF. CDR3 coding DNA: TGCGCCAGCAGCTTGGGACAAGGCTACACCTTC.

The chain employs TRBV9 and TRBJ2-1, with TRBD2 identical over 8 bases. The CDR3 loop spans 15 amino acids. Germline CDR1 SGDLS, CDR2 YYNGEE. J lost 2 bases, V lost 0 bases, and 1 base had no gene match. The CDR3 loop is CASSVAAGAYNEQFF. For the CDR3, the DNA is TGTGCCAGCAGCGTAGCAGCGGGAGCCTACAATGAGCAGTTCTTC.

This clonotype was counted many times. The genes are TRBV20-1 and TRBJ2-7; D remains ambiguous. The CDR3 is made up of 13 amino acids. Between the trimmed V and J ends, which lost 2 bases and 0 bases, there was a span of 8 bases. The germline gives CDR1 DFQATT, CDR2 SNEGSKA (reference sequence). CDR3 bases: TGCAGTGCTAGAAGAGGCTCCTCCTACGAGCAGTACTTC. This sequence encodes CSARRGSSYEQYF.

This clonotype was counted only a few times. The chain uses TRBV7-8 and TRBJ2-5; TRBD2 matches 7 bases. V shed 4 bases, J shed 5 bases, and the junction held 1 base outside the gene matches. The CDR3 is 12 residues long. Per the germline V gene, CDR1 is SGHVS and CDR2 is FQNEAQ. As DNA, the CDR3 is TGTGCCAGCAGCTCTAGCGGTGAGACCCAGTACTTC. Its protein product is CASSSSGETQYF.

V gene TRBV5-1 combines with J gene TRBJ2-3; 9 nucleotides match TRBD2. CDR1 and CDR2 (germline): SGHRS, YFSETQ. Trimming removed 0 bases from V and 3 bases from J; junction bases left unmatched: 2. The CDR3 runs 15 residues. The CDR3 sequence is CASSLATSGTDTQYF. The CDR3 nucleotides read TGCGCCAGCAGCTTGGCGACTAGCGGAACAGATACGCAGTATTTT.

This clonotype was seen at least ten times. This chain joins TRBV2 and TRBJ1-5, with unresolved D. Germline assignment: CDR1 SNHLY and CDR2 FYNNEI. V lost 1 base and J lost 5, with 9 bases in between. The CDR3 runs 14 residues. DNA of the CDR3: TGTGCCAGCAGTGAAGGAAGGGAGGATCAGCCCCAGCATTTT. Its translation is CASSEGREDQPQHF.

A remark on this clonotype: A read error may be the cause here, since a much bigger clone is one base away. V and J are TRBV20-1 and TRBJ2-1; the D gene is possibly TRBD2 (6 bases). The CDR3 totals 14 residues. The germline V and J ends were trimmed by 5 bases and 9 bases, with 20 bases remaining between them. Germline loops: CDR1 DFQATT, CDR2 SNEGSKA (reference sequence). Here the CDR3 reads CSAPREFMRTEQFF. The CDR3 nucleotides read TGCAGTGCTCCCCGGGAGTTTATGAGGACTGAGCAGTTCTTC.

As concerns this clonotype: The missing conserved phenylalanine or tryptophan at the end of this CDR3 makes a read error likely. The DNA is left out, because the CDR3 cannot be placed on it with certainty; the CDR3 is given as TCRdb lists it. This CDR3 reads CASSSTGAPYNEQTP. The gene calls are TRBV19 and TRBJ2-1. The CDR3 totals 15 residues, both ends included. Germline V gene lookup returns CDR1 LNHDA and CDR2 SQIVND (reference sequence).

This clonotype was seen many times. This chain joins TRBV7-9 and TRBJ1-2; TRBD1 might be the D (5 bases). V dropped 5 bases and J dropped 4 bases, with 11 bases sitting between them. The CDR3 totals 13 residues. The V gene's germline CDR1 is SEHNR and CDR2 FQNEAQ (reference sequence). The CDR3 nucleotides are TGTGCCAGCAGCCAGGGCGGTGGCTATGGCTACACCTTC. Translation gives CASSQGGGYGYTF.

In its sample, this clonotype was seen many times. V usage is TRBV5-1 and J usage is TRBJ2-1; 9 nucleotides line up with TRBD2. CDR3 size: 15 residues. From germline, CDR1 is SGHRS and CDR2 YFSETQ. V lost 3 bases, J lost 1 base, and 2 bases stayed unmatched. The CDR3 DNA reads TGCGCCAGCAGCTGGCGGGGGGGATCCTACAATGAGCAGTTCTTC. Translation: CASSWRGGSYNEQFF.

This clonotype was picked up many times. The chain is built from TRBV11-2 and TRBJ2-5, with unresolved D. The CDR3 loop spans 13 amino acids. V lost 0 bases, J lost 6 bases, and 8 bases lay in between. Germline values: CDR1 SGHAT, CDR2 FQNNGV. CDR3 protein: CASSLEPLKTQYF. The CDR3 DNA follows: TGTGCCAGCAGCTTAGAACCTTTAAAGACCCAGTACTTC.

As regards this clonotype: Because the CDR3 is missing its conserved closing phenylalanine or tryptophan, this is likely a read error. The limits of the CDR3 on the DNA are not certain, so only TCRdb's listed CDR3 is given. The genes are TRBV6-1 and TRBJ2-7. The CDR3 sequence runs 12 residues, both termini included. CDR1 is MNHNS, CDR2 SASEGT, per germline. CDR3 amino acids: CASSYLAPTSST.

The rearrangement uses TRBV5-1 and TRBJ1-2; maybe TRBD1 (5 bases). V shed 0 bases and J shed 3 bases, with 12 bases lying between them. The V gene's germline CDR1 is SGHRS and CDR2 YFSETQ. The CDR3 runs 15 residues. CDR3 coding DNA: TGCGCCAGCAGCTTGGGCCGGGGAGGGGACTATGGCTACACCTTC. Translating gives CASSLGRGGDYGYTF.

This clonotype was seen only once. This chain connects TRBV11-3 to TRBJ2-7, with 10 bases identical to TRBD1. The CDR3 is 12 amino acids. Germline V gives CDR1 SGHNT, CDR2 YENEEA. Unmatched junction bases numbered 2, after V lost 5 bases and J lost 7 bases. As DNA, the CDR3 is TGTGCCAGCAGCGACAGGGGGCGGGAGCAGTACTTC. It is translated as CASSDRGREQYF.

In regard to this clonotype: A much larger clone is a single base away; this may be a read error. The J gene is TRBJ1-5, the V gene TRBV27, with 9 positions matching TRBD1. The CDR3 spans 15 residues. The V segment lost 5 bases and the J segment 9 bases; nucleotides outside the gene matches: 11. The germline V gene has CDR1 MNHEY and CDR2 SMNVEV (reference sequence). The CDR3 DNA sequence: TGTGCCAGCAGTCCATTCCTGGACAGGGGAGGGCCCCAGCATTTT. Its translation: CASSPFLDRGGPQHF.

This clonotype was found many times. This chain joins TRBV20-1 and TRBJ2-7, with D possibly being TRBD1 or TRBD2 (6 bases each). The CDR3 covers 15 residues. Germline V gives CDR1 DFQATT, CDR2 SNEGSKA (reference sequence). Trimming cost V 7 bases and J 4 bases, with 23 bases left between them. The DNA for the CDR3 is TGCAGTGTTCCTCCAGGGGCAGGGGAGGCATACGAGCAGTACTTC. Amino acid sequence: CSVPPGAGEAYEQYF.

The chain carries TRBV5-5 and TRBJ2-7; D gene ambiguous. V gave up 2 bases and J gave up 5 bases, with 14 bases separating them. The CDR3 is 14 residues long. Germline CDR1 is SGHKS and CDR2 is YYEKEE (reference sequence). The CDR3 DNA follows: TGTGCCAGCAGCTTATCGCCTGCTACGAACGAGCAGTACTTC. Its protein is CASSLSPATNEQYF.

This clonotype occurred many times. The chain combines TRBV6-5 with TRBJ2-2; 8 bases are a match to TRBD1. This CDR3 has 16 residues. J lost 0 bases, V lost 6 bases, and 6 bases had no gene match. Germline loops: CDR1 MNHEY, CDR2 SVGAGI. The CDR3 sequence: CASRRKQGANTGELFF. The CDR3 DNA sequence: TGTGCCAGCAGACGTAAACAGGGGGCGAACACCGGGGAGCTGTTTTTT.

This clonotype was picked up many times. The chain is built from TRBV29-1 and TRBJ2-3, with TRBD2 as a possible D gene (7 bases). V lost 6 bases and J lost 5, with 18 bases in between. The CDR3 runs 14 residues. In germline, CDR1 is SQVTM, CDR2 ANQGSEA. The CDR3 DNA reads as TGCAGCGTCATTCGCGGGGGCGGGATAGATACGCAGTATTTT. Residues: CSVIRGGGIDTQYF.

The genes are TRBV29-1 and TRBJ2-2, with 7 bases identical to TRBD1. Germline V gene lookup returns CDR1 SQVTM and CDR2 ANQGSEA. V shed 6 bases and J 7 bases; nucleotides not matched to a gene: 8. The CDR3 is 13 residues long. In nucleotides, the CDR3 is TGCAGCGTCCCTACAGGGGCCGGCGGGGAGCTGTTTTTT. Encoded protein: CSVPTGAGGELFF.

This clonotype was counted at least ten times. The chain carries TRBV7-2 and TRBJ2-7; 9 positions match TRBD1. Per germline, CDR1 SGHTA and CDR2 FQGNSA. Germline trimming cut 5 bases from V and 0 bases from J; bases unmatched to any gene: 5. This CDR3 region has 15 residues. CDR3: CASSPGQGNSYEQYF. The CDR3 DNA sequence: TGTGCCAGCAGCCCCGGACAGGGGAACTCCTACGAGCAGTACTTC.

This clonotype occurred once. The chain joins TRBV7-2 to TRBJ2-7; 9 bases match TRBD2. V gave up 2 bases and J gave up 3 bases; unmatched junction bases: 8. Germline V gene sequence: CDR1 SGHTA, CDR2 FQGNSA. This CDR3 is built from 16 residues. The CDR3 sequence: CASSLSGTSWGYEQYF. CDR3 nucleotides: TGTGCCAGCAGCTTATCGGGGACTAGCTGGGGCTACGAGCAGTACTTC.

This chain connects TRBV20-1 to TRBJ1-5; possible D gene TRBD1, 6 bases. CDR3 length: 18 residues. The germline V gene encodes CDR1 DFQATT and CDR2 SNEGSKA (reference sequence). V was pared by 3 bases and J by 2 bases, with 23 bases between. Here the CDR3 reads CSASLERGADPGNQPQHF. CDR3 DNA sequence: TGCAGTGCTAGCCTAGAGCGGGGGGCCGACCCCGGCAATCAGCCCCAGCATTTT.

This clonotype was observed at least ten times. The V gene is TRBV3-1, the J gene TRBJ2-1; 9 bases agree with TRBD1. The V and J ends lost 4 bases and 5 bases, in that order; junction bases with no gene match: 3. Germline values: CDR1 LGHDT, CDR2 YNNKEL (reference sequence). The CDR3 covers 14 residues. The CDR3 spells CASSLWTGDNEQFF. The CDR3 DNA is TGTGCCAGCAGCCTATGGACAGGGGACAATGAGCAGTTCTTC.